These T cell receptor beta chains were read from a single sample in a study of T-cell reconstitution after alpha-beta-depleted transplantation in children. TCRdb analysed the PCR reads with MiXCR anew, one entry per CDR3 protein. The sample shows about 600,000 distinct CDR3 sequences, about 23% of them seen only once. The sequencing used PBMCs, mostly from graft donor cells, collected 360 days after TCRalphabeta/CD19-depleted stem cell transplant. All receptors come from a boy in the first two years of life who had a stem cell transplant for acute myeloid leukemia, so the T cells may come from the graft donor. CDR3s include the opening cysteine and the closing phenylalanine or tryptophan. The D gene is left open where the match is weak. For some rows the clone size is stated as once, few or many, or as a class when expanded; others skip it.

V gene	D gene	clone size	J gene	CDR3 DNA	CDR3 protein
TRBV6-5	-	-	TRBJ2-1	TGTGCCAGCAGTTATGGGACCAGGGACAATGAGCAGTTCTTC	CASSYGTRDNEQFF
TRBV28	-	-	TRBJ1-2	TGTGCCAGCAGTTTCACCGGGACGGTTAACTATGGCTACACCTTC	CASSFTGTVNYGYTF
TRBV12-3/TRBV12-4	-	many	TRBJ1-2	TGTGCCAGCAGTTTTGGACAAGGTAACGGTGGCTACACCTTC	CASSFGQGNGGYTF
TRBV5-1	-	many	TRBJ1-1	TGCGCCAGCAGCTCGGACCTCAACACTGAAGCTTTCTTT	CASSSDLNTEAFF
TRBV7-2	-	few	TRBJ2-7	TGTGCCAGCAGCTTAGCTCGGGGGCCGAGCTACGAGCAGTACTTC	CASSLARGPSYEQYF
TRBV21-1	-	-	TRBJ2-3	TGTGCCAGCAGCCTTCCTCCGGGACAGGTCGTGGAGGATACGCAGTATTTT	CASSLPPGQVVEDTQYF
TRBV6-1	-	-	TRBJ2-7	TGTGCCAGCAGTGTCGAGAGAGGGGCTACTCGCGAGCAGTACTTC	CASSVERGATREQYF
TRBV21-1	-	few	TRBJ2-7	TGTGCCAGCAGCAGAATGGAGCAGTACTTC	CASSRMEQYF
TRBV6-1	-	few	TRBJ1-5	TGTGCCAGCAGGAAGAACCGAAGCAATCAGCCCCAGCATTTT	CASRKNRSNQPQHF
TRBV20-1	TRBD1	once	TRBJ2-3	TGCAGTGCTAGCGACAGGGCCATTGGCACAGATACGCAGTATTTT	CSASDRAIGTDTQYF
TRBV27	-	-	TRBJ2-7	TGTGCCAGCAGTAGCCGGGACCGATTTTCCTACGAGCAGTACTTC	CASSSRDRFSYEQYF
TRBV6-5	TRBD1	-	TRBJ2-7	TGTGCCAGCCCGATCCGACAGGGGGAAAACTACGAGCAGTACTTC	CASPIRQGENYEQYF
TRBV20-1	-	few	TRBJ1-1	TGCAGTGCTAGAGGGGCAGCTTTCTTT	CSARGAAFF
TRBV27	-	few	TRBJ2-3	TGTGCCAGCAAGTTGGGGTGGAGGAGAAACACAGATACGCAGTATTTT	CASKLGWRRNTDTQYF
TRBV10-1	-	-	TRBJ2-3	TGCGCCAGCAGTGGACAGTTAGACACAGATACGCAGTATTTT	CASSGQLDTDTQYF
TRBV12-3/TRBV12-4	-	many	TRBJ2-1	TGTGCCAGCAGCTCTCTGCGGGTTAATGAGCAGTTCTTC	CASSSLRVNEQFF
TRBV12-3/TRBV12-4	TRBD2	many	TRBJ2-2	TGTGCCAGCAGTCCTAGCGGGGGCGCGGCCGGGGAGCTGTTTTTT	CASSPSGGAAGELFF
TRBV4-3	-	few	TRBJ2-2	TGCGCCAGCAGCCCGATGGGCGGGGAGCTGTTTTTT	CASSPMGGELFF
TRBV29-1	-	many	TRBJ2-5	TGCAGCGTTGAAGAAGCCGGGATCCAGTACTTC	CSVEEAGIQYF
TRBV6-4	-	few	TRBJ2-5	TGTGCCAGCAGTTGGCGGGGGCCACCGGGGTACCAAGAGACCCAGTACTTC	CASSWRGPPGYQETQYF
TRBV7-2	-	-	TRBJ1-1	TGTGCCAGCAGCCAAGGAAGAGCTGAAGCTTTCTTT	CASSQGRAEAFF
TRBV7-9	TRBD1	-	TRBJ1-1	TGTGCCAGCCTGACAGGGGGCGCGGGTCACACTGAAGCTTTCTTT	CASLTGGAGHTEAFF
TRBV6-2/TRBV6-3	-	-	TRBJ2-3	TGTGCCAGCAGTTACTTCTCCGGACTGGGAACAGATACGCAGTATTTT	CASSYFSGLGTDTQYF
TRBV20-1	-	many	TRBJ2-5	TGCAGTGCAACGAGCCGGCCACAAGAGACCCAGTACTTC	CSATSRPQETQYF
TRBV6-5	-	few	TRBJ2-1	TGTGCCAGCAGTTACTCCGGGTCAGCCGAGCAGTTCTTC	CASSYSGSAEQFF
TRBV20-1	TRBD1	-	TRBJ2-5	TGCAGTGTTAGAACCCCACAGGGGGAGACAAAAGAGACCCAGTACTTC	CSVRTPQGETKETQYF
TRBV10-3	TRBD2	-	TRBJ2-3	TGTGCCATCAGTGAGGATGGGACTAGCATAACAACAGATACGCAGTATTTT	CAISEDGTSITTDTQYF
TRBV12-3/TRBV12-4	-	few	TRBJ2-1	TGTGCCAGCACCCCCCGACCTGGCGATGAGCAGTTCTTC	CASTPRPGDEQFF
TRBV30	-	few	TRBJ1-6	TGTGCCTGCACCTGGACTGCGAGCTCCTATAATTCACCCCTCCACTTT	CACTWTASSYNSPLHF
TRBV11-2	TRBD1	many	TRBJ2-7	TGTGCCAGCAGCTTATGGGGGGGACAGGGATTCTACGAGCAGTACTTC	CASSLWGGQGFYEQYF
TRBV20-1	-	few	TRBJ2-1	TGCAGTGCTCAGGGGCTCCTTACCGACTACAATGAGCAGTTCTTC	CSAQGLLTDYNEQFF
TRBV6-1	TRBD1	-	TRBJ2-3	TGTGCCAGCGTCGGGACAGGGGGTGACACAGATACGCAGTATTTT	CASVGTGGDTDTQYF
TRBV29-1	-	-	TRBJ1-1	TGCAGCGTTGAAGCAGGGAGGTGGAACACTGAAGCTTTCTTT	CSVEAGRWNTEAFF
TRBV5-1	-	few	TRBJ2-1	TGCGCCAGCAGACAGGGAGGTGCAGACAATGAGCAGTTCTTC	CASRQGGADNEQFF
TRBV5-1	TRBD1	few	TRBJ1-2	TGCGCCAGCAGCCCGGACAGGGGAATCGGCTACACCTTC	CASSPDRGIGYTF